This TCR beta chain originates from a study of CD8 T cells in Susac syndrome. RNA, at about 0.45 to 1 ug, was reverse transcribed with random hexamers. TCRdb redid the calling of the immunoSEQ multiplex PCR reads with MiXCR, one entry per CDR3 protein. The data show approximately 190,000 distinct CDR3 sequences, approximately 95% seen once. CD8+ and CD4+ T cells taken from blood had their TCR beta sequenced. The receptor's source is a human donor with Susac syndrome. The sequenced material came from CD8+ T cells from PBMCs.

The CDR3: CASSVDMDPNTEAFF. The CDR3 nucleotides are TGTGCCAGCAGCGTAGACATGGATCCGAACACTGAAGCTTTCTTT. The rearrangement joins TRBV9 to TRBJ1-1; no clear D. V gave up 0 bases and J gave up 1 base, with 10 bases separating them. The germline CDR1 and CDR2 sequences are SGDLS and YYNGEE. The CDR3 is 15 amino acids.